Detailed here is one T cell receptor beta chain. The record originates from a study of siplizumab effects on memory and regulatory T cells. Libraries were prepared by immunoSEQ multiplex PCR; TCRdb keeps only in-frame clonotypes and omits some of them. In the table there are around 100,000 clones, approximately 94% of which are singletons. Trimming took 4 bases from V and 4 from J; bases not matched to a gene: 10. CDR1 and CDR2 (germline): MNHEY, SVGAGI. The CDR3 has 16 residues. This clonotype was obtained from a human donor in good health. The V call is TRBV6-5, the J call TRBJ1-5; 7 bases fit TRBD1. The sample comprised non-Treg CD4+ T cells sorted from blood. As DNA, the CDR3 is TGTGCCAGCAGTTCCCCGACAGGGATCGCGAATCAGCCCCAGCATTTT. This encodes CASSSPTGIANQPQHF.